This is a list of T cell receptor beta chains from one sample in a study of blood T cell repertoires in COVID-19. Sequencing was performed with immunoSEQ multiplex PCR; in TCRdb, only in-frame clones are kept and a portion is missing. The table has 75,000 to 100,000 clones, 65% to 90% seen once. The sample taken for sequencing was peripheral blood. The receptors come from a woman older than 75 with acute or convalescent COVID-19. Each CDR3 is given without its conserved first and last residue. A D gene is named only where the DNA matches it firmly.

d_gene	v_gene	j_gene	CDR3aa
.	TRBV2	TRBJ1-2	ASSVSRNYGYT
.	TRBV2	TRBJ1-2	ASSDDRGSGYT
.	TRBV18	TRBJ1-6	ASSPQGGLTSPLH
.	TRBV4-1	TRBJ1-2	ASSQGSTRFYGYT
.	TRBV4-1	TRBJ1-3	ASSQGGPGVSGNTIY
TRBD2	TRBV4-1	TRBJ2-1	ASSQQAGGFDEQF
TRBD1	TRBV19	TRBJ1-2	ASSPPGQGAPGYT
.	TRBV5-1	TRBJ1-4	ASSLAGGSGEKLF
.	TRBV14	TRBJ2-7	ASSQGAPYEQY
.	TRBV6-5	TRBJ2-7	ASNPGGREAYEQY
.	TRBV12-3/TRBV12-4	TRBJ1-6	ASNGGNSPLH
.	TRBV27	TRBJ1-3	ASSLRQGGGNTIY
TRBD1	TRBV2	TRBJ1-1	ASRGGQGRTEAF
.	TRBV5-1	TRBJ1-4	ASSLGGGSYNEKLF